This T cell receptor beta chain was identified during a study of shared clonotypes between healthy human individuals. There are 16 residues in the CDR3. The germline CDR1 and CDR2 sequences are MDHEN and SYDVKM. The germline V and J ends were trimmed by 3 bases and 7 bases, with 21 bases remaining between them. This clone was recorded once. All donors were healthy HIV-negative adults lacking recent acute infections or vaccinations. The investigators split CD4+ cells into a CD45RA+ naive subset and a CD45RA-negative memory subset. In the sorted-subset replicate PCRs, around 0.2 ug DNA, 29,000 or so T cell genomes, was used. In the source study's methods: Junction-only immunoSEQ data arrived without quality scores, meaning filtering differed. Generated by immunoSEQ multiplex PCR, the TCRdb table keeps only in-frame clones and is missing some. From that table come the V and J calls and clone size; the DNA was used to work out D and trimming. The sample has 2,500,000 or so clones, roughly nine tenths seen once; the top ten hold roughly 0.13%.

This receptor was identified in a man aged 18 to 30 in good health. Sample: naive CD4+ T cells sorted from blood. This sample's subset: CD45RA+ positively selected. The rearrangement uses TRBV28 and TRBJ1-2; no clear D gene. CDR3 sequence (DNA): TGTGCCAGCAGTTTTGAGGCCACGGGGAACTCGGGTGGCTACACCTTC. It specifies CASSFEATGNSGGYTF.